This T cell receptor beta chain was recovered during a study of PD-1 blockade in mismatch repair-deficient tumors. For the study at large: All were previously treated, progressing patients with eleven to twelve mismatch repair-deficient cancer types. Whole-study results and caveats: Tumor-resident clones, often absent from pretreatment blood, expanded after pembrolizumab and then contracted.

Concerning this clone: Its antigen is as yet unknown.

The CDR3 is made up of 15 amino acids. Trimming cost V 2 bases and J 2 bases, with 14 bases left between them. Per the germline V gene, CDR1 is SGHNT and CDR2 is YYREEE (reference sequence). Method: immunoSEQ multiplex PCR; TCRdb's copy keeps in-frame clones and lacks some. The sample includes approximately 120,000 clones, around 86% of them seen just once. All patients were mismatch repair deficient, assessed by either PCR or immunohistochemistry. A few pembrolizumab responders had their TCRs sequenced. This clonotype originated in an adult with mismatch repair-deficient cancer. The sample in question was peripheral blood, obtained 44 weeks after starting pembrolizumab. This rearrangement joins TRBV5-4 to TRBJ2-7; the D is unclear. The CDR3 is CASSLSPGTTYEQYF. In nucleotides, the CDR3 is TGTGCCAGCAGCTTAAGCCCAGGAACCACCTACGAGCAGTACTTC.